This T cell receptor (beta chain) was observed in a study of shared clonotypes between healthy human individuals. Study-wide context: The study used three CD4 naive, three CD4 memory, two CD8 naive and one CD8 memory plate per donor. Study results and caveats: Clonotypes shared by all four donors outscored non-shared clonotypes in generation probability.

Evenly divided among several immunoSEQ plates was the genomic DNA of each subset. In replicate PCRs of sorted subsets, approximately 190 ng DNA, some 28,000 T cell genomes, was used. Only in-frame clones appear in the TCRdb table, and some are missing; sequencing was by immunoSEQ multiplex PCR. This sample has 2,500,000 or so clones, with 85% to 95% found just once. The CDR3 extends over 15 amino acids. CDR1 and CDR2 (germline): SGDLS, YYNGEE. Trimming took 0 bases from V and 6 from J, leaving 15 bases between them. On this clone itself: Antigen unknown.

This clonotype was sampled from a man aged 18 to 29 in good health. Some clones in this sample may be carry-over from other donors' samples. The chain recombines TRBV9 with TRBJ1-1, with D uncertain. The sample consisted of naive CD4+ T cells from PBMCs. As to subset: CD45RA+ positively selected. The CDR3 DNA reads as TGTGCCAGCAGCGTAGGTGACACGGTGGGTGCTGAAGCTTTCTTT. This codes for CASSVGDTVGAEAFF.